Sequencing of this T cell receptor beta chain was carried out in a study of human T cells and chemical hapten exposure. For the study at large: Patients, largely female, had alopecia areata, totalis or universalis. There were per-sample TCR yield variations, arising mainly from small pooled library volume differences. General study points: TCRs exceeding a frequency of 1 in 1000 stayed unchanged under DPC sensitization.

The time point is: patch test 3, about 24 weeks after DPC sensitization. Treatment defined: therapeutic diphenylcyclopropenone sensitization with weekly scalp DPC. The study used a library that attached unique molecular identifiers to individual cDNA molecules. TCRdb analysed the RACE reads with MiXCR anew, one entry per CDR3 protein. This sample has some 180,000 distinct CDR3 sequences, with more than 20% found just once. There are a few counts of this clonotype. Its matching antigen is unknown. V lost 3 bases, J lost 4 bases, and 13 bases lay in between. The CDR3 sequence is 15 residues long. In germline, CDR1 is SGDLS, CDR2 YYNGEE.

V gene TRBV9 combines with J gene TRBJ2-2; the D gene is possibly TRBD2 (6 bases). The material sequenced was whole blood, taken in connection with sensitization to the hapten diphenylcyclopropenone (DPC). The sequence was obtained from a woman in her 40s with alopecia areata. Some clones in this sample may be carry-over from other donors' samples. CDR3 sequence reads: CASSAAGRRTGELFF. The CDR3 region has the DNA TGTGCCAGCAGCGCCGCAGGGAGGCGCACCGGGGAGCTGTTTTTT.